Listed below are T cell receptor beta chains from one sample, sequenced in a study of T cell repertoires in Merkel cell carcinoma. Sequencing used immunoSEQ multiplex PCR; TCRdb keeps in-frame clones, though not all of them. This table holds more than 12,000 clones, roughly 72% found once. Input material: tumor tissue. The receptors originated from an adult with Merkel cell carcinoma. Both conserved end residues are part of each CDR3.

CDR3 protein	J gene	V gene	CDR3 length
CASSLGAGEAFF	TRBJ2-1	TRBV7-9	12
CASSLTGNTEAFF	TRBJ1-1	TRBV12-3/TRBV12-4	13
CASSPGLAGAGDTQYF	TRBJ2-3	TRBV10-2	16
CASSVKGPDTQYF	TRBJ2-3	TRBV7-9	13
CASSLVAGGGSYNEQFF	TRBJ2-1	TRBV7-9	17
CASRMGGNTEAFF	TRBJ1-1	TRBV19	13
CATSDSSGGRNEQFF	TRBJ2-1	TRBV24-1	15
CASALGGAGTYQETQYF	TRBJ2-5	TRBV12-5	17
CASSPRGGDRFTYEQYF	TRBJ2-7	TRBV7-9	17
CASSYGGLNSYEQYF	TRBJ2-7	TRBV6-2/TRBV6-3	15
CSVEKEGWATEAFF	TRBJ1-1	TRBV29-1	14
CASSLGTIFTDTQYF	TRBJ2-3	TRBV27	15
CASSIQNYGYTF	TRBJ1-2	TRBV28	12
CASSLGGYYEQYF	TRBJ2-7	TRBV12-3/TRBV12-4	13
CASSSGSNSYNSPLHF	TRBJ1-6	TRBV6-5	16
CASSRKGPDTNYGYTF	TRBJ1-2	TRBV7-4	16
CASSETGRNQPQHF	TRBJ1-5	TRBV2	14
CAWSAVAGGHGSYEQYF	TRBJ2-7	TRBV30	17
CAWERENEKLFF	TRBJ1-4	TRBV30	12
CASSIRYRPMNTEAFF	TRBJ1-1	TRBV19	16
CASSLEGARTTGELFF	TRBJ2-2	TRBV7-2	16
CASSLVGPGELFF	TRBJ2-2	TRBV5-6	13
CASSAGEGTREYF	TRBJ2-7	TRBV7-9	13
CASIPGGSVDGYTF	TRBJ1-2	TRBV28	14
CASSKARGQGNYGYTF	TRBJ1-2	TRBV5-4	16
CASTPRDLLGGYTF	TRBJ1-2	TRBV6-2/TRBV6-3	14
CAIRVGASGNEQFF	TRBJ2-1	TRBV10-3	14
CASSYVGGINEQYF	TRBJ2-7	TRBV5-6	14
CASSLENRPQHF	TRBJ1-5	TRBV7-9	12
CASIYRRGLGNTEAFF	TRBJ1-1	TRBV28	16
CASSFRLAGGGGTDTQYF	TRBJ2-3	TRBV9	18
CSASGGTWDGYTF	TRBJ1-2	TRBV20-1	13
CASSPSFSGANVLTF	TRBJ2-6	TRBV5-1	15
CASSVGLHGNSPLHF	TRBJ1-6	TRBV9	15
CASRDRRQGGNQPQHF	TRBJ1-5	TRBV6-6	16
CASSPRQSMNEKLFF	TRBJ1-4	TRBV6-6	15
CASRFTSGGINEQYF	TRBJ2-7	TRBV7-2	15
CASSLDLWQGNTGELFF	TRBJ2-2	TRBV7-2	17
CASNLEGLRLPNEQFF	TRBJ2-1	TRBV27	16
CASSYSFHSNNEQFF	TRBJ2-1	TRBV6-6	15
CASSLGFDGEQFF	TRBJ2-1	TRBV5-1	13
CASSTEQLNYGYTF	TRBJ1-2	TRBV5-1	14
CASRSLGGPQETQYF	TRBJ2-5	TRBV6-6	15
CASSTYGTGDIGYTF	TRBJ1-2	TRBV18	15
CASSLATLAGAETQYF	TRBJ2-5	TRBV5-1	16
CASRKGTNTGELFF	TRBJ2-2	TRBV27	14
CASSSRLDTEAFF	TRBJ1-1	TRBV12-3/TRBV12-4	13
CASSLPERAGYGYTF	TRBJ1-2	TRBV7-2	15
CASSPSGSAQYF	TRBJ2-3	TRBV18	12
CSVAPGITYEQYF	TRBJ2-7	TRBV29-1	13
CASSLEGRTVVDEAFF	TRBJ1-1	TRBV5-1	16
CASSEWMGGIGYTF	TRBJ1-2	TRBV2	14
CASSLQGRDNEQFF	TRBJ2-1	TRBV7-9	14
CASLSYSSYNEQFF	TRBJ2-1	TRBV6-6	14
CASSPGRGSEQYF	TRBJ2-7	TRBV12-3/TRBV12-4	13
CASSQGTGVYSPLHF	TRBJ1-6	TRBV3-1/TRBV3-2	15
CASSALPTSGGTQYF	TRBJ2-5	TRBV9	15
CASSPYTGSGELFF	TRBJ2-2	TRBV5-6	14
CASSVKGEETQYF	TRBJ2-5	TRBV25-1	13
CASSLHLNTEAFF	TRBJ1-1	TRBV6-5	13